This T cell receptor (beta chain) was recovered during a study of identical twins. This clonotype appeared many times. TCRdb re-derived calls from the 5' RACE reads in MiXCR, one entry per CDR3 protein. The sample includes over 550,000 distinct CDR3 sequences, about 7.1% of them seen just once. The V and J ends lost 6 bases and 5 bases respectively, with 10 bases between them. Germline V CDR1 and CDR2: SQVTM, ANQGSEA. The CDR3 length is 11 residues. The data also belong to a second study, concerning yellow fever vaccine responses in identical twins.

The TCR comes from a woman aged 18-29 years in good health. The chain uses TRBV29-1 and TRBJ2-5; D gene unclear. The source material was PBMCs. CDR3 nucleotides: TGCAGCGTCGAAAGGCTGGAGACCCAGTACTTC. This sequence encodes CSVERLETQYF.